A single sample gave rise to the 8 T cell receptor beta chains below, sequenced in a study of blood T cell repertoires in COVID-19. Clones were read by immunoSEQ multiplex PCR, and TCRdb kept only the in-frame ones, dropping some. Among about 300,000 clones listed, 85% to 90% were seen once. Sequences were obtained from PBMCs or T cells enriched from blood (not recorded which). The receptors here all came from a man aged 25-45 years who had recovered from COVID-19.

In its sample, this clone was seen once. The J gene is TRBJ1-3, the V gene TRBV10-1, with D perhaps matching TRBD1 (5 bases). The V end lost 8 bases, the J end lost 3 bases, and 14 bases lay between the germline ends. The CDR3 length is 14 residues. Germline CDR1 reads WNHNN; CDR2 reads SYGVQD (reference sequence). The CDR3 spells CASGDGGIGNTIYF. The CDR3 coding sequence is TGCGCCAGCGGGGACGGAGGGATTGGAAACACCATATATTTT.

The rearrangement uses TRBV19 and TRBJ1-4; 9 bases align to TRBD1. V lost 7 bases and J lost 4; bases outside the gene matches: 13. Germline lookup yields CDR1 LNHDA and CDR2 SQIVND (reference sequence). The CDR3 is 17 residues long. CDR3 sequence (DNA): TGTGCCAGTAAAGCCGGGACAGGGATGGGCGTTAATGAAAAACTGTTTTTT. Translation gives CASKAGTGMGVNEKLFF. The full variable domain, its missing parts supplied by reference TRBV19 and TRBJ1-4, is DGGITQSPKYLFRKEGQNVTLSCEQNLNHDAMYWYRQDPGQGLRLIYYSQIVNDFQKGDIAEGYSVSREKKESFPLTVTSAQKNPTAFYLCASKAGTGMGVNEKLFFGSGTQLSVL.

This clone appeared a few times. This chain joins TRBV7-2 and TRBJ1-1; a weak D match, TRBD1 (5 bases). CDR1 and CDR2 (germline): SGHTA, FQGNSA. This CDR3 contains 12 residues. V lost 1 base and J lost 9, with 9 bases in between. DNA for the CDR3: TGTGCCAGCAGCTTAGAAAAGGGGAAAGCTTTCTTT. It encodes CASSLEKGKAFF.

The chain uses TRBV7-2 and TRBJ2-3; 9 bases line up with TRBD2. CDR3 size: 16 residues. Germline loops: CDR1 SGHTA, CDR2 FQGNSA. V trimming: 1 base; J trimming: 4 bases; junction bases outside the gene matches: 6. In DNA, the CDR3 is TGTGCCAGCAGCTTAGTCCGCGGGAGGGCGTCAGATACGCAGTATTTT. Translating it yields CASSLVRGRASDTQYF.

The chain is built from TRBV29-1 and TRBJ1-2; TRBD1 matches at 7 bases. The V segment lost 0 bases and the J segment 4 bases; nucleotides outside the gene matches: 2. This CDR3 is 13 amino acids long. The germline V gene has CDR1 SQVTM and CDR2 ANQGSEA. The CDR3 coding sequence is TGCAGCGTTGAAGAGCAGGGGGTCTATGGCTACACCTTC. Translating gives CSVEEQGVYGYTF.

In DNA, the CDR3 is TGCGCCAGCAGCCAGGCGGGATGGGGGGGGCAGTACTTC. This encodes CASSQAGWGGQYF. This chain joins TRBV4-1 and TRBJ2-7; TRBD2 matches at 7 bases. Germline V CDR1 and CDR2: MGHRA, YSYEKL. With V trimmed by 3 bases and J by 9 bases, 8 bases remained unmatched. CDR3 length equals 13 residues.

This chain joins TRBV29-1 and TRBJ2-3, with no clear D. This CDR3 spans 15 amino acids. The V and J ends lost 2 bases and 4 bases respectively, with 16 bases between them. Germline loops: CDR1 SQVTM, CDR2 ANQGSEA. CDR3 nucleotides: TGCAGCGTTGAATCGTTATTCGGCAGGTCAGATACGCAGTATTTT. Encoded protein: CSVESLFGRSDTQYF.

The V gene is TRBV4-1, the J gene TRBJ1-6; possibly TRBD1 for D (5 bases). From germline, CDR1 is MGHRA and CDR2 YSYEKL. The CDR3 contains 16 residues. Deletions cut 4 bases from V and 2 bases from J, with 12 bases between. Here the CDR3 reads CASSPQEGPYNSPLHF. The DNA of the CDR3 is TGCGCCAGCAGCCCACAGGAAGGGCCCTATAATTCACCCCTCCACTTT.